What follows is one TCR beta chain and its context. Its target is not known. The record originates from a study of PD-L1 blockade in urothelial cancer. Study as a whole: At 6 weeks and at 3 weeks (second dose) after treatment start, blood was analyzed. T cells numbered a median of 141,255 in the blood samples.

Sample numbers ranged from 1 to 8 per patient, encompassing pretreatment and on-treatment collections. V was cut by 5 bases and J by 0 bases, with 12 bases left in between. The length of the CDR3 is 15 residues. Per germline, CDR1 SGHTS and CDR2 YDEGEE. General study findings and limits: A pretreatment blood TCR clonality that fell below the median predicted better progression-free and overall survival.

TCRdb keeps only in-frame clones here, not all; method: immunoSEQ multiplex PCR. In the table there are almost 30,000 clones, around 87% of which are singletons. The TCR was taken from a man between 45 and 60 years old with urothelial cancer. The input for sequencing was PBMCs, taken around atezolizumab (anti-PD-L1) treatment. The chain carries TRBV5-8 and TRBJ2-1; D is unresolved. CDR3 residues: CASSLPGFSYNEQFF. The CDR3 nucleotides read TGTGCCAGCAGTTTACCGGGTTTCTCCTACAATGAGCAGTTCTTC.